Given below is one TCR beta chain in context. Its antigen is unknown. Base qualities are not at hand, and no much larger clone is one base apart. Via the germline V gene (reference sequence), CDR1 is MNHEY and CDR2 SMNVEV. The CDR3 goes from the cysteine to the phenylalanine over 15 residues. The only DNA kept is the CDR3, 45 bases in frame from the first base. V is cut by 2 bases and J by 0 bases, and the space between the germline ends is 8 bases. The protocol used for the library was the immunoSEQ multiplex PCR assay. Following the manufacturer's protocol, the hsTCRB Kit was used to amplify rearranged TCR beta chain sequences. Sequencing of TCRB libraries was carried out on an Illumina MiSeq. The source study handled its data this way. The kit vendor's proprietary platform handled demultiplexing, trimming and gene mapping. TCRdb took this table from immuneACCESS and kept in-frame rearrangements with V and J called. Such tables lack part of the clones; where checked against another copy, unresolved V genes explain under half of the gap, and the rest is unexplained. V, J and clone size are those of that table, while D and trimming were read from the DNA. The sample includes 110,000 or so clones, with about nine tenths observed a single time. The ten largest clonotypes hold under 0.8% of the sample.

The data were obtained in a study of a mutant IDH1 vaccine in newly diagnosed glioma (dated by TCRdb to about 2021). A note on the overall study: Across visits V03 through V10, patients got a total of eight vaccinations, given in weeks 1, 3, 5, 7, 11, 15, 19 and 23. Six visits were used for peripheral blood collection: V03 (baseline), V05, V07, V10, V12 and V13. Longitudinal TCRB deep sequencing was done for about two dozen treated patients, wherever samples were available for exploratory analyses. Vaccination was initiated 4-6 weeks after radiotherapy alone, or concurrently with temozolomide cycles in the chemotherapy-containing groups. Prior to enrollment, standard therapy consisting of radiotherapy alone, temozolomide alone, or radiochemotherapy with temozolomide had been administered to patients, with the combination being received by most patients. Of the roughly 30 treated patients, about 60% were male and around 40% were female, and the mean age was approximately 40 years.

General study outcomes and caveats: Pseudoprogression appeared unrelated to alterations in the top peripheral T cell clonotypes detected by TCRB sequencing. Across multiple MHC alleles, vaccine-induced immune responses were seen in nearly 95% of patients. PBMC samples for TCRB deep sequencing were selected based on availability. The authors noted that analyses of patient blood samples could not be reproduced because of sample limitations.

Sample time point, as interpreted from the label and publication: week 11, during vaccination. Each vaccine dose was 300 ug of a 20-mer mutant IDH1 peptide in Montanide, given subcutaneously with topical imiquimod. All donors had newly diagnosed IDH1-mutant astrocytomas of WHO grade 3 or 4 that showed loss of nuclear ATRX. The samples were drawn from NOA16, a multicentre, single-arm, open-label phase I trial in Germany that tested a mutant IDH1 peptide vaccine in humans for the first time. Genomic DNA for TCRB sequencing was extracted from EDTA blood using the DNeasy Blood and Tissue Kit. The specimen comprised PBMCs, sampled from a glioma patient whose treatment included an IDH1 peptide vaccine. The V gene is TRBV27 and the J gene is TRBJ1-5, with TRBD1 perhaps the D gene, on 5 matching bases. The receptor was derived from a woman between 45 and 60 years old with glioma. The nucleotide sequence reads as follows: TGTGCCAGCAGTTTAGACAGTTATAGCAATCAGCCCCAGCATTTT. This gives the protein CASSLDSYSNQPQHF.